The clone carrying this T cell receptor beta chain was seen many times. The data were taken from a study of Graves' ophthalmopathy and Graves' hyperthyroidism. Using RNA transcripts, the TCR beta CDR3 regions were amplified. HTBI primers were used in a first-round RT-PCR, which preceded a second-round multiplex PCR. Each CDR3 protein is one row after TCRdb ran MiXCR on the multiplex PCR reads. The profile shows about 660,000 distinct CDR3 sequences, about 41% of them singletons. J gave up 0 bases and V 5 bases, and 8 bases lay outside the gene matches. The CDR3 loop spans 16 amino acids. Germline values: CDR1 SEHNR, CDR2 FQNEAQ (reference sequence).

J is TRBJ2-7 and V is TRBV7-9; 9 bases align to TRBD2. The source of this sequence is an adult man with Graves' ophthalmopathy. The sequencing sample was made of peripheral blood. Written as DNA, the CDR3 is TGTGCCAGCAGCGGTGGGGCTAGCGGGGTCTCCTACGAGCAGTACTTC. This encodes CASSGGASGVSYEQYF.